This T cell receptor (beta chain) was recorded in a study of vaccination and CD4 T cells after COVID-19. At the level of the study: Two doses of either BNT162b2 or mRNA-1273 vaccine were given to participants.

The CDR3 is 14 residues long. Trimming shortened V by 0 bases and J by 5 bases, and 9 bases separated the two germline ends. The germline V gene encodes CDR1 KGHDR and CDR2 SFDVKD. TCRdb reprocessed the PCR reads via MiXCR and lists one record per CDR3 protein. The data show about 30,000 distinct CDR3 sequences, with about 50% seen just once and 5.5% to 7.5% held by the top ten. Study findings and constraints: The great majority, 304 of 307 vaccine-specific clones, proved spike mono-reactive in convalescent patients. Median SARS-CoV-2-reactive clonotype numbers went up from approximately 23 to 38, but not significantly.

Time point here: late sampling 161 to 241 days after vaccination in a few convalescent patients. Points on this clonotype: What it binds is not known.

The material sequenced was CD4+ T cells from blood, taken about 7 months after SARS-CoV-2 vaccination. The clonotype comes from a human donor who had recovered from COVID-19. The chain recombines TRBV24-1 with TRBJ2-5; D is uncertain. The CDR3 DNA is TGTGCCACCAGTGATTTGTCCCTCGGGGAGACCCAGTACTTC. It specifies CATSDLSLGETQYF.